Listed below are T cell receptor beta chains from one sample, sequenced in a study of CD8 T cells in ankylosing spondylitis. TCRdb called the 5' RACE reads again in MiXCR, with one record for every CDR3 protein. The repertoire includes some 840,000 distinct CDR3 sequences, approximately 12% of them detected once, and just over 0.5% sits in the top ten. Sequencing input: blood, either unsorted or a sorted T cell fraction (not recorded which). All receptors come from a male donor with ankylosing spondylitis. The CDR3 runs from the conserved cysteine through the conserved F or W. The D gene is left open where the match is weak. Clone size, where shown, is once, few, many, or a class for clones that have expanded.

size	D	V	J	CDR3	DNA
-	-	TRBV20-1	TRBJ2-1	CSAAAPKGVIYNEQFF	TGCAGTGCCGCAGCCCCAAAGGGGGTAATATACAATGAGCAGTTCTTC
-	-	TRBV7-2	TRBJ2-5	CASSWRASYETQYF	TGTGCCAGCAGCTGGAGGGCTAGCTATGAGACCCAGTACTTC
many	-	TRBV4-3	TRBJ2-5	CASSQDGGGRETQYF	TGCGCCAGCAGCCAAGATGGAGGGGGGAGGGAGACCCAGTACTTC
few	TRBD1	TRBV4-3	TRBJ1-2	CASSQVGQADGYTF	TGCGCCAGCAGCCAAGTGGGACAGGCGGATGGCTACACCTTC
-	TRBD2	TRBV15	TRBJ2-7	CATSPMDGTKNYEQYF	TGTGCCACCAGCCCAATGGATGGGACTAAAAACTACGAGCAGTACTTC
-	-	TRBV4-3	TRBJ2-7	CASSQDHYVPYEQYF	TGCGCCAGCAGCCAAGATCACTATGTCCCCTACGAGCAGTACTTC
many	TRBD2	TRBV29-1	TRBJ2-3	CSVGGRALNTQYF	TGCAGCGTGGGCGGGAGGGCCTTGAATACGCAGTATTTT
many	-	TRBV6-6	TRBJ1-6	CASSLQGALHF	TGTGCCAGCAGTCTCCAGGGCGCCCTCCACTTT
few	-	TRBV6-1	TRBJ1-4	CASYDGTTNEKLFF	TGTGCCAGCTACGACGGGACAACTAATGAAAAACTGTTTTTT
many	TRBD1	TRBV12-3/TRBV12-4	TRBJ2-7	CASSLDGTGLYEQYF	TGTGCCAGCAGTTTGGATGGGACAGGACTTTACGAGCAGTACTTC
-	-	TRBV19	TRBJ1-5	CATGDTRSNQPQHF	TGTGCCACAGGGGACACTCGTAGCAATCAGCCCCAGCATTTT
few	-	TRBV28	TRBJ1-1	CASSLSRGGDTEAFF	TGTGCCAGCAGTTTATCCCGAGGTGGGGACACTGAAGCTTTCTTT
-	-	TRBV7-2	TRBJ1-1	CASSPPPLRGIAFF	TGTGCCAGCAGCCCACCCCCCTTAAGGGGGATCGCTTTCTTT
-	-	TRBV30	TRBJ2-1	CAWGGLSGEDEQFF	TGTGCCTGGGGGGGACTTTCGGGTGAGGATGAGCAGTTCTTC
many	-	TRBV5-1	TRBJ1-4	CASSLEYGGVNEKLFF	TGCGCCAGCAGCTTGGAATATGGCGGGGTAAATGAAAAACTGTTTTTT
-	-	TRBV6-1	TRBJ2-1	CASSGGDNEQFF	TGTGCCAGCAGTGGAGGAGACAATGAGCAGTTCTTC
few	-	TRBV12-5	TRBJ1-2	CASGPTNEGGYTF	TGTGCTAGTGGCCCGACAAATGAGGGTGGCTACACCTTC
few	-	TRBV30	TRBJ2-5	CACPLGGNQETQYF	TGTGCCTGCCCCCTGGGCGGCAACCAAGAGACCCAGTACTTC
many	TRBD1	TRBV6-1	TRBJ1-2	CASSQGGNYGYTF	TGTGCCAGCAGCCAAGGGGGCAACTATGGCTACACCTTC
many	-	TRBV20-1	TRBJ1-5	CSALTGLNQPQHF	TGCAGTGCTTTAACAGGGCTCAATCAGCCCCAGCATTTT
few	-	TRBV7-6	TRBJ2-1	CASSLIRPSSYNEQFF	TGTGCCAGCAGCTTAATTCGGCCAAGCTCCTACAATGAGCAGTTCTTC
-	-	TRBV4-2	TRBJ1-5	CASSRGLDSNQPQHF	TGTGCCAGCAGCCGAGGACTAGATAGCAATCAGCCCCAGCATTTT
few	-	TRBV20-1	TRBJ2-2	CSARDDSRVGELFF	TGCAGTGCTAGAGATGACTCCCGTGTCGGGGAGCTGTTTTTT
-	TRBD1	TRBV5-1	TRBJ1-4	CASRQGFQEKLFF	TGCGCCAGCCGACAGGGGTTCCAGGAAAAACTGTTTTTT
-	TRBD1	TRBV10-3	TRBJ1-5	CAISKGQGNSNQPQHF	TGTGCCATCAGCAAAGGACAGGGCAATAGCAATCAGCCCCAGCATTTT
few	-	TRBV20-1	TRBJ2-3	CSALDRRRISTDTQYF	TGCAGTGCACTTGACCGGAGGCGGATTAGCACAGATACGCAGTATTTT
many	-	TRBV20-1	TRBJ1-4	CSASRAGGRKEKLFF	TGCAGTGCTAGTAGAGCTGGTGGGAGAAAGGAAAAACTGTTTTTT
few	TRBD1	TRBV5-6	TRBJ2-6	CASSLVFRTGFTSGANVLTF	TGTGCCAGCAGCTTGGTGTTTAGGACAGGGTTCACCTCTGGGGCCAACGTCCTGACTTTC
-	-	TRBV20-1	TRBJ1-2	CSAKKGDYGYTF	TGCAGTGCCAAGAAGGGGGACTATGGCTACACCTTC
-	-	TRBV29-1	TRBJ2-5	CSVYPTQETQYF	TGCAGCGTATATCCCACGCAAGAGACCCAGTACTTC
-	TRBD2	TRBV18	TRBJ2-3	CASSPKTSGTSTDTQYF	TGTGCCAGCTCACCCAAAACTAGCGGGACGAGCACAGATACGCAGTATTTT
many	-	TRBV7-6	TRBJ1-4	CASSRGGFNEKLFF	TGTGCCAGCTCCCGGGGAGGATTTAATGAAAAACTGTTTTTT
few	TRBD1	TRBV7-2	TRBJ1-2	CASSRTRQGLYGYTF	TGTGCCAGCAGCCGGACCCGACAGGGTCTCTATGGCTACACCTTC
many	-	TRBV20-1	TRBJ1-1	CSAQSGTVNTEAFF	TGCAGTGCTCAATCCGGGACGGTGAACACTGAAGCTTTCTTT
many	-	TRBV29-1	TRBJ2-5	CSVYTGEATQYF	TGCAGCGTTTACACAGGGGAGGCGACCCAGTACTTC
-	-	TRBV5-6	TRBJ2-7	CASSGGRSYSYEQYF	TGTGCCAGCAGCGGAGGACGGAGCTACTCCTACGAGCAGTACTTC
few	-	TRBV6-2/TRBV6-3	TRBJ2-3	CASSPLRWGTQYF	TGTGCCAGCAGTCCGCTGAGGTGGGGTACGCAGTATTTT
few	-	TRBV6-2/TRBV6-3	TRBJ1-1	CASSYSKGEKAFF	TGTGCCAGCAGTTACTCGAAGGGGGAGAAAGCTTTCTTT
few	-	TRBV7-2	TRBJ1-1	CASSLVSGREAFF	TGTGCCAGCAGCTTAGTATCCGGGCGTGAAGCTTTCTTT
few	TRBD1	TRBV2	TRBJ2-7	CASSPGTVAEQYF	TGTGCCAGCAGTCCCGGGACAGTGGCCGAGCAGTACTTC
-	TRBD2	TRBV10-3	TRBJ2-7	CAISPQGSSGSPEQYF	TGTGCCATCAGTCCCCAAGGGTCTAGCGGGAGTCCCGAGCAGTACTTC
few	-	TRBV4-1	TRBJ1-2	CASSVRDGTYGYTF	TGCGCCAGCAGCGTACGGGACGGAACCTATGGCTACACCTTC